Sequencing of this T cell receptor beta chain was carried out in a study of graft-versus-host responses after intestinal transplantation. Study background: Following induction with anti-thymocyte globulin, all recipients were given tacrolimus and steroids for around three years.

This clone was found once. Its antigen is undetermined. Some clones are missing from TCRdb's copy, which holds only in-frame ones; the method was immunoSEQ multiplex PCR. Seen here are some 85,000 clones, 80% to 90% observed once, and the top ten hold 7.5% to 8.5%. Points from the study as a whole: High graft-versus-host to host-versus-graft clonal ratios were seen in allografts of patients with graft-donor T cell macrochimerism. GvH clones were identified in recipient marrow, with some first appearing in ileum or blood.

CDR1 MGHRA and CDR2 YSYEKL come from the germline V gene. The CDR3 consists of 17 residues. V dropped 1 base and J dropped 1 base, with 14 bases sitting between them. The sample consisted of unstimulated CD8+ T cells sorted from spleen or lymph node cells, taken before transplant. This clonotype was obtained from a human donor who was the organ donor for an intestinal transplant. This chain uses TRBV4-1 with TRBJ2-1; TRBD2 might be the D (5 bases). DNA for the CDR3: TGCGCCAGCAGCCAAGGGCGGGCCGACGTTTCCTACAATGAGCAGTTCTTC. This translates into CASSQGRADVSYNEQFF.